These 9 T cell receptor beta chains were sequenced from one sample in a study of metastatic and nonmetastatic thyroid tumors. TCRdb reanalyzed the PCR reads via MiXCR. This table holds some 90,000 clones, over 8.5% found once. Thyroid surgery took place with no prior treatment in any patient. Sequencing used blood. The receptors shown here come from a female donor with papillary thyroid cancer or a benign thyroid nodule (not recorded which). Some clones in this sample may be carry-over from other donors' samples.

Comment on this clone: Germline is not matched at one junction end, which may reflect a read error. In the same sample, other DNA sequences code for this CDR3. J is TRBJ2-1 and V is TRBV6-1; 9 positions agree with TRBD2. CDR1 MNHNS and CDR2 SASEGT come from the germline V gene. This CDR3 spans 15 amino acids. CDR3 nucleotide sequence: TGCGCCAGCAGGAGTCTAGCGGGGAGGGTCAATGAGCAGTTCTTC. Amino acids: CASRSLAGRVNEQFF.

This clone was seen at least ten times. The chain links TRBV19 to TRBJ1-5; unclear D gene. CDR3 length: 15 residues. Looked up from germline, CDR1 is LNHDA and CDR2 is SQIVND (reference sequence). Trimming stripped 1 base from V and 3 bases from J, with 10 bases between. CDR3 sequence reads: CASSIGANPNQPQHF. The CDR3, as DNA: TGTGCCAGTAGTATAGGGGCAAATCCCAATCAGCCCCAGCATTTT. Supplemented by reference TRBV19 and TRBJ1-5, the full variable domain reads DGGITQSPKYLFRKEGQNVTLSCEQNLNHDAMYWYRQDPGQGLRLIYYSQIVNDFQKGDIAEGYSVSREKKESFPLTVTSAQKNPTAFYLCASSIGANPNQPQHFGDGTRLSIL.

This clone was recorded at least ten times. The chain is built from TRBV19 and TRBJ2-7; D possibly corresponds to TRBD1 (6 bases). V was clipped by 6 bases and J by 2 bases, with 8 bases between them. The CDR3 totals 12 residues. In germline, CDR1 is LNHDA, CDR2 SQIVND (reference sequence). CDR3 region: CASSRTAYEQYF. The CDR3 bases are TGTGCCAGTAGCCGGACAGCCTACGAGCAGTACTTC.

Of note for this clone: This may stem from a read error, because a much larger clone lies one nucleotide away. This rearrangement joins TRBV7-2 to TRBJ1-1; a possible D gene is TRBD1 (6 bases). There are 15 residues in the CDR3. Germline V gene data show CDR1 as SGHTA and CDR2 as FQGNSA. V lost 5 bases to trimming and J lost 4 bases, with 17 bases between them. CDR3 DNA sequence: TGTGCCAGCAGCCCGGAAGGGGGAATTGTCACTGAAGCTTTCTTT. Translated, it gives CASSPEGGIVTEAFF. Together with reference TRBV7-2 and TRBJ1-1, the CDR3 gives the full variable domain: GAGVSQSPSNKVTEKGKDVELRCDPISGHTALYWYRQSLGQGLEFLIYFQGNSAPDKSGLPSDRFSAERTGGSVSTLTIQRTQQEDSAVYLCASSPEGGIVTEAFFGQGTRLTVV.

This clone has at least ten counts. The chain has TRBV30 and TRBJ1-1; D is perhaps TRBD1 (6 bases). This CDR3 has 15 amino acids. Germline CDR1 is GTSNPN and CDR2 is SVGIG (reference sequence). Trimming removed 6 bases from V and 2 bases from J, with 19 bases in between. The CDR3 DNA follows: TGTGCCTGTTCCAAAGGACAGAAACTAAACACTGAAGCTTTCTTT. Its translation: CACSKGQKLNTEAFF.

The chain combines TRBV6-6 with TRBJ1-6; a weak D match, TRBD1 (6 bases). Germline CDR1 MNHNY, CDR2 SVGAGI (reference sequence). The CDR3 contains 17 residues. Trimming pared 0 bases from V and 8 bases from J, leaving 17 bases between. CDR3 sequence: CASSYSPPGHVYSPLHF. CDR3 nucleotide sequence: TGTGCCAGCAGTTACTCTCCCCCGGGACACGTCTATTCACCCCTCCACTTT.

The table lists this clone with a few counts. The rearrangement joins TRBV24-1 to TRBJ2-5, with D possibly matching TRBD2 (7 bases). The CDR3 runs to 16 residues. V was clipped by 3 bases and J by 3 bases, with 16 bases between them. The V gene's germline CDR1 is KGHDR and CDR2 SFDVKD. The DNA for the CDR3 is TGTGCCACCAGTGATACTCGAGGGGGGGCCGAAGAGACCCAGTACTTC. It specifies CATSDTRGGAEETQYF.

Ten or more counts support this clone. The gene calls are TRBV6-1 and TRBJ1-2; 7 nucleotides align to TRBD1. Germline V lookup: CDR1 MNHNS, CDR2 SASEGT. Trimming cost V 5 bases and J 4 bases; bases outside gene matches: 7. The CDR3 has 14 residues. CDR3 nucleotide sequence: TGTGCCAGCAGTTTACCGGGACAGACCTATGGCTACACCTTC. This sequence encodes CASSLPGQTYGYTF.

A few counts support this clone. Other DNA sequences from this sample encode an identical CDR3 as well. This chain uses TRBV7-3 with TRBJ2-5; D unclear. In germline, CDR1 is SGHTA, CDR2 FQGTGA. The CDR3 loop spans 15 amino acids. V lost 0 bases to trimming and J lost 4 bases, with 12 bases between them. The CDR3: CASSLTLGPLETQYF. CDR3 nucleotides: TGTGCCAGCAGCTTAACTTTAGGGCCTTTAGAGACCCAGTACTTC. The full variable domain, its missing parts supplied by reference TRBV7-3 and TRBJ2-5, is GAGVSQTPSNKVTEKGKYVELRCDPISGHTALYWYRQSLGQGPEFLIYFQGTGAADDSGLPNDRFFAVRPEGSVSTLKIQRTERGDSAVYLCASSLTLGPLETQYFGPGTRLLVL.